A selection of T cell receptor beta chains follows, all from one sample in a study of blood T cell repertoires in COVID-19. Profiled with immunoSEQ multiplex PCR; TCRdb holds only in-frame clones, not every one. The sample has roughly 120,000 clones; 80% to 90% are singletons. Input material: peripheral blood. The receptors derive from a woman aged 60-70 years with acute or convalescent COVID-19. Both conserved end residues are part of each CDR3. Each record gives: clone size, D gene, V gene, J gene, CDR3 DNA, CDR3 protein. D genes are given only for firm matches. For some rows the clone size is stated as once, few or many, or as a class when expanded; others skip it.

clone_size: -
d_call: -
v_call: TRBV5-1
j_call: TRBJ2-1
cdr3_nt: TGCGCCAGCAGCTTGGGGCTGTCGGTACTAAACAATGAGCAGTTCTTC
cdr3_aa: CASSLGLSVLNNEQFF

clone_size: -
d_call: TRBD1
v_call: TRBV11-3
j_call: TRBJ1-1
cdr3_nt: TGTGCCAGCAGCTTACTGGGACAGGGCTCTGAAGCTTTCTTT
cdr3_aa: CASSLLGQGSEAFF

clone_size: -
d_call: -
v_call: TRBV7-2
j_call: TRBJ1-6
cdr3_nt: TGTGCCAGCAGCTTCGCGGGTTCCTATAATTCACCCCTCCACTTT
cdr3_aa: CASSFAGSYNSPLHF

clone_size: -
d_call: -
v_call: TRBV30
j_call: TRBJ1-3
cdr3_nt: TGTGCCGGAAATACAGGGTTGAGAAACACCATATATTTT
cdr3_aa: CAGNTGLRNTIYF

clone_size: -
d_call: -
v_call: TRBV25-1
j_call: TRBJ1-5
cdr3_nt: TGTGCCAGCAGCCACGGAGGGAGTCAGCCCCAGCATTTT
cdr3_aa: CASSHGGSQPQHF

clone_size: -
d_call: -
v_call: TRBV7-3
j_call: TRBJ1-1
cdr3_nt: TGTGCCAGCAGCCCAACGGTGAACACTGAAGCTTTCTTT
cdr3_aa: CASSPTVNTEAFF

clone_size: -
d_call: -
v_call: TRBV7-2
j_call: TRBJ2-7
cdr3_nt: TGTGCCAGCAGCCCTCCTGGAGTAGGCTACGAGCAGTACTTC
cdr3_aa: CASSPPGVGYEQYF

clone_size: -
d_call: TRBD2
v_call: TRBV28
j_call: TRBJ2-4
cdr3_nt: TGTGCCAGCAGTTTAAGCCACGGGGGGGTAAACATTCAGTACTTC
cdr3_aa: CASSLSHGGVNIQYF

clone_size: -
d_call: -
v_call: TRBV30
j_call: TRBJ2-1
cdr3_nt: TGTGCCTGGAATAAGGCTAGTGCCGCCGGGGAGCAGTTCTTC
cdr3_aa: CAWNKASAAGEQFF

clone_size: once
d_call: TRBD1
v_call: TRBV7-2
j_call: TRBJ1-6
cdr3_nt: TGTGCCAGCAGCTCACGACAGGGGGATAATTCACCCCTCCACTTT
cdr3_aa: CASSSRQGDNSPLHF

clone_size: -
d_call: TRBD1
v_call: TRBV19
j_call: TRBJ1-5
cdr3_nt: TGTGCCAGTGCCCGCTCCGGGACAGGGGTTGGTAGCAATCAGCCCCAGCATTTT
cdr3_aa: CASARSGTGVGSNQPQHF

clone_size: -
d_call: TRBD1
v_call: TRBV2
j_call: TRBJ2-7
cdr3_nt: TGTGCCAGCGGTTCCGGGACAGAGTACGAGCAGTACTTC
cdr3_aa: CASGSGTEYEQYF

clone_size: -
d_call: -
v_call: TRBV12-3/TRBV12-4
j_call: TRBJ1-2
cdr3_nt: TGTGCCAGCAGTTTCTCGGGGAACTATGGCTACACCTTC
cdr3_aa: CASSFSGNYGYTF

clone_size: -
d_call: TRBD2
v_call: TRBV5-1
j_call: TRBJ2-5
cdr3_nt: TGCGCCAGCACCCTTAATGCGGGGGTGGTGGGGGAGACCCAGTACTTC
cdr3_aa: CASTLNAGVVGETQYF

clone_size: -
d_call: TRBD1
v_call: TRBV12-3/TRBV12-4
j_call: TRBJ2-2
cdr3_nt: TGTGCCAGCAGTTCCACAGGGGAGGAGCTGTTTTTT
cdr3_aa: CASSSTGEELFF

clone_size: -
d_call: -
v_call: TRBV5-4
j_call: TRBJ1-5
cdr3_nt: TGTGCCAGCAGCTTGGATGCAGGGCCGGATCAGCCCCAGCATTTT
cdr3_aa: CASSLDAGPDQPQHF

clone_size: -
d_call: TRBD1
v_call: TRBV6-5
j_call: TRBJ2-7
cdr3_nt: TGTGCCAGCACCTCTCCCGGGACAGGAACCTACGAGCAGTACTTC
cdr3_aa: CASTSPGTGTYEQYF

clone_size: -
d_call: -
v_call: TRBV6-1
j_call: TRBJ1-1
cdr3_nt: TGTGCCAGCAGTGAAGTACCCGGAGGCACTGAAGCTTTCTTT
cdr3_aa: CASSEVPGGTEAFF

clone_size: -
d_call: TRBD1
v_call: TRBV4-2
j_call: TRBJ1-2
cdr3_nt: TGTGCCAGCAGCCCATTCCTCGGGACAGGGGGCGGCTACACCTTC
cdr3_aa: CASSPFLGTGGGYTF

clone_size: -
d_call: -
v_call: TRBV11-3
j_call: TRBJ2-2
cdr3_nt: TGTGCCAGCAGCCCCCCCAGGACCGGGGAGCTGTTTTTT
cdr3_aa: CASSPPRTGELFF

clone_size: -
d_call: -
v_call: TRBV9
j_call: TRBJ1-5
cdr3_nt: TGTGCCAGCAGCGTAAATTCGGGGAATCAGCCCCAGCATTTT
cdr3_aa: CASSVNSGNQPQHF

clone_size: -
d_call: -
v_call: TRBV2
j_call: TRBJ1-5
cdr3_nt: TGTGCCAGCAGGGGTATAGGGGGGGTTAATCAGCCCCAGCATTTT
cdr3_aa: CASRGIGGVNQPQHF

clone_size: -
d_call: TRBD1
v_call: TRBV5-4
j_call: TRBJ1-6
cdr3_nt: TGTGCCAGCAGCCCTACGGGACAGAATTCACCCCTCCACTTT
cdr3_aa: CASSPTGQNSPLHF

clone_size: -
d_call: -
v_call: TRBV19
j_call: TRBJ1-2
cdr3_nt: TGTGCCAGTAGTCACCCAGGGGTTAGCAGCTATGGCTACACCTTC
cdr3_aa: CASSHPGVSSYGYTF

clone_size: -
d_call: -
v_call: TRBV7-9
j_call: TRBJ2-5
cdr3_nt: TGTGCCAGCAGCCGCGACAGCCCCCCGGGGTACTTC
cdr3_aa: CASSRDSPPGYF

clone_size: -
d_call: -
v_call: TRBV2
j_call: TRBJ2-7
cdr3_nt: TGTGCCAGCAGTGAACTTGGGCAGGGAAGCTACGAGCAGTACTTC
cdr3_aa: CASSELGQGSYEQYF

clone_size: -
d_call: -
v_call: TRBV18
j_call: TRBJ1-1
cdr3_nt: TGTGCCAGCTCACCAGGGACACCAGAAGCTTTCTTT
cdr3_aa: CASSPGTPEAFF

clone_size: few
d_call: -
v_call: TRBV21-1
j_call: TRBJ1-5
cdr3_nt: TGTGCCAGCAGGGCCCTTATGGACAGAGGTAATCAGCCCCAGCATTTT
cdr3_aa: CASRALMDRGNQPQHF

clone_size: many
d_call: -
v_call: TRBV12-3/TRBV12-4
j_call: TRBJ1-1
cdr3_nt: TGTGCCAGCAGTTTTTCGGGGGCTGAAGCTTTCTTT
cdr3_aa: CASSFSGAEAFF

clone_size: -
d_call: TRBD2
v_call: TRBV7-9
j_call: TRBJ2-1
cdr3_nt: TGTGCCAGCAGCTCGCCGAGCGGGGGGGCGGAGCAGTTCTTC
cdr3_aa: CASSSPSGGAEQFF

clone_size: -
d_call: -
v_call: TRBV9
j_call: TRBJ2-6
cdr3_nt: TGTGCCAGCAGCGTAGTAAGCACTGGGGCCAACGTCCTGACTTTC
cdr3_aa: CASSVVSTGANVLTF

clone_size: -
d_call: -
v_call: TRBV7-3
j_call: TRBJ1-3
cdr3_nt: TGTGCCAGCAGCTTAACAGGGGCTGAAAACACCATATATTTT
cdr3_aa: CASSLTGAENTIYF

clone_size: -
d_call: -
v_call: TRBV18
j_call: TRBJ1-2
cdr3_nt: TGTGCCAGCTCACCAGGAATTGGCGGTAACTATGGCTACACCTTC
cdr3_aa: CASSPGIGGNYGYTF

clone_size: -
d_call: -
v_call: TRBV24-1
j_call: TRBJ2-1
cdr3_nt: TGTGCCACCAGTGATTTAACGGGTAGCTCCTACAATGAGCAGTTCTTC
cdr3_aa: CATSDLTGSSYNEQFF

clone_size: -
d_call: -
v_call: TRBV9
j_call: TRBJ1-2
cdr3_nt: TGTGCCAGCAGCGTAGACGGAGGAAATAGCTATGGCTACACCTTC
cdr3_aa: CASSVDGGNSYGYTF

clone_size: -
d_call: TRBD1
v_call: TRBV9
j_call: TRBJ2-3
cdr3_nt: TGTGCCAGCAGCCCCTGGGACAGCCCCACAGATACGCAGTATTTT
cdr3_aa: CASSPWDSPTDTQYF

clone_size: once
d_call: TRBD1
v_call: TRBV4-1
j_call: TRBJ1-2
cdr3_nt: TGCGCCAGCAGCCCGGACAGGGTGGGAGGCTACACCTTC
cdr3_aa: CASSPDRVGGYTF

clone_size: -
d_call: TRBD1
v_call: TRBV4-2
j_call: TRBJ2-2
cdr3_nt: TGTGCCAGCAGCCAATCAGGGGGCTTGAACACCGGGGAGCTGTTTTTT
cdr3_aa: CASSQSGGLNTGELFF

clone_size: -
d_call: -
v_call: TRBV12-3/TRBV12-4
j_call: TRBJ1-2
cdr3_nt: TGTGCCAGCAGGCGACGGGGTGACTATGGCTACACCTTC
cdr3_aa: CASRRRGDYGYTF

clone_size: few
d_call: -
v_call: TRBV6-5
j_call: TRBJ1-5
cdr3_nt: TGTGCCAGCAGCTTTTCGGGGGTACAGCCCCAGCATTTT
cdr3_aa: CASSFSGVQPQHF

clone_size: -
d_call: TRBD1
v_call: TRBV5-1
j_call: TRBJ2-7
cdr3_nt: TGCGCCAGCAGCTTCACCTACCCTACCGGGACAGGGCGACACGAGCAGTACTTC
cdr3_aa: CASSFTYPTGTGRHEQYF

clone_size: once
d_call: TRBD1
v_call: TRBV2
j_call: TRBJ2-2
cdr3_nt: TGTGCCAGCAGCGACCGGACAGGGCAGGGACACGGGGAGCTGTTTTTT
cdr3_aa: CASSDRTGQGHGELFF

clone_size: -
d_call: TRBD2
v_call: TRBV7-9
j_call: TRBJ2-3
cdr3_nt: TGTGCCAGCAGCTTAGATAGCGGGAGCACAGATACGCAGTATTTT
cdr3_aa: CASSLDSGSTDTQYF

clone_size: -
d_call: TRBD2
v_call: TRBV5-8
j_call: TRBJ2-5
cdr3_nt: TGTGCCAGCAGCGAAAGCGGGGGTGCACTTTCAGAGACCCAGTACTTC
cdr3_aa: CASSESGGALSETQYF